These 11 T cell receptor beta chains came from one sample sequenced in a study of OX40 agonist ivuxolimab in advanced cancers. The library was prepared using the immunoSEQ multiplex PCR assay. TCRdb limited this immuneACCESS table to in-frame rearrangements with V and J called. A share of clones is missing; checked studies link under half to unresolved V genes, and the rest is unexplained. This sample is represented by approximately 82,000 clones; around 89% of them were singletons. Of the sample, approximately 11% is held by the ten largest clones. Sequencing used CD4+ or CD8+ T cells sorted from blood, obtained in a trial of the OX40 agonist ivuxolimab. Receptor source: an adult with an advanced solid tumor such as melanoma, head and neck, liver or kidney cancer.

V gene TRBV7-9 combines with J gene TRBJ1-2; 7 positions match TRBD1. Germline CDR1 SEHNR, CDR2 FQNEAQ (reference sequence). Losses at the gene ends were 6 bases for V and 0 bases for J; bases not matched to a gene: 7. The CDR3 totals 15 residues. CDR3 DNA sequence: TGTGCCAGCAGAATGACAGGGAAGACTAACTATGGCTACACCTTC. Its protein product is CASRMTGKTNYGYTF.

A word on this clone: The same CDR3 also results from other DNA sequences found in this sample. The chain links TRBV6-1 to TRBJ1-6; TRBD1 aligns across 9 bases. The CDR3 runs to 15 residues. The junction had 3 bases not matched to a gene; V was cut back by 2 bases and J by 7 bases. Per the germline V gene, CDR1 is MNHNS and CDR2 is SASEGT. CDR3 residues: CASSELGQGNSPLHF. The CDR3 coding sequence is TGTGCCAGCAGTGAATTGGGACAGGGAAATTCACCCCTCCACTTT.

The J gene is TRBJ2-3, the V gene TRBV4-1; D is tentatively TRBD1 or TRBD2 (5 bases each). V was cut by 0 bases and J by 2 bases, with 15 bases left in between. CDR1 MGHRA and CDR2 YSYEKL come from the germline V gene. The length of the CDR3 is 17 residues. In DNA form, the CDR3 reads TGCGCCAGCAGCCAAGATGGGGGTGGTAGCGCCACAGATACGCAGTATTTT. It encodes CASSQDGGGSATDTQYF.

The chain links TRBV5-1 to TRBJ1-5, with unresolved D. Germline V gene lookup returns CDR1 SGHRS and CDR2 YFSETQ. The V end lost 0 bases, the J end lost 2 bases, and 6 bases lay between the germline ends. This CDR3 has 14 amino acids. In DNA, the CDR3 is TGCGCCAGCAGCTTGGGGGGTGGCAATCAGCCCCAGCATTTT. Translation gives CASSLGGGNQPQHF.

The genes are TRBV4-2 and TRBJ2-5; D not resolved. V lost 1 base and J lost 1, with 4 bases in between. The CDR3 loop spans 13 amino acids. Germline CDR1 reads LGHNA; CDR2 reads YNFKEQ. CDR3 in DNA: TGTGCCAGCAGCCAAGGGGTCCAAGAGACCCAGTACTTC. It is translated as CASSQGVQETQYF.

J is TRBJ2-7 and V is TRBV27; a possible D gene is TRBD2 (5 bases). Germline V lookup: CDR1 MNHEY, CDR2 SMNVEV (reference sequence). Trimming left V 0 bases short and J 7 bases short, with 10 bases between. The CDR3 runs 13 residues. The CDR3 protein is CASSLSYGVEQYF. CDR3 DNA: TGTGCCAGCAGTTTATCGTACGGGGTTGAGCAGTACTTC.

The CDR3 sequence is CASSIGDEQFF. As DNA, the CDR3 is TGTGCCAGTAGTATAGGGGATGAGCAGTTCTTC. The chain carries TRBV19 and TRBJ2-1; D unclear. The CDR3 covers 11 residues. V was clipped by 1 base and J by 8 bases, with 3 bases between them. Germline V gene lookup returns CDR1 LNHDA and CDR2 SQIVND (reference sequence). Drawing the rest from reference TRBV19 and TRBJ2-1, the complete variable domain is DGGITQSPKYLFRKEGQNVTLSCEQNLNHDAMYWYRQDPGQGLRLIYYSQIVNDFQKGDIAEGYSVSREKKESFPLTVTSAQKNPTAFYLCASSIGDEQFFGPGTRLTVL.

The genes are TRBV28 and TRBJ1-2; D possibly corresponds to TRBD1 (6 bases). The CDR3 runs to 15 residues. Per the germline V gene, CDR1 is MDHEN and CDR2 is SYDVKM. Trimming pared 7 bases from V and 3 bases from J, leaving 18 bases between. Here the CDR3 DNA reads TGTGCCAGCAACAGTTTAGGATACAGGGACTATGGCTACACCTTC. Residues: CASNSLGYRDYGYTF.

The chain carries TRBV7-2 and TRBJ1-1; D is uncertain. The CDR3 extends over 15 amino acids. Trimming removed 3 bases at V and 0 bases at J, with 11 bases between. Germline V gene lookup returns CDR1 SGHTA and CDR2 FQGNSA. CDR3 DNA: TGTGCCAGCAGCTTTAGTATAGCTATGAACACTGAAGCTTTCTTT. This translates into CASSFSIAMNTEAFF.

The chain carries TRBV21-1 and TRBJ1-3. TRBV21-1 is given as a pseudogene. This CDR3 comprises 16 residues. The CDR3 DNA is TGTGCCAGCAGCAAGACAGCGGCCTCCTCTGGAAACACCATATATTTT. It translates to CASSKTAASSGNTIYF.

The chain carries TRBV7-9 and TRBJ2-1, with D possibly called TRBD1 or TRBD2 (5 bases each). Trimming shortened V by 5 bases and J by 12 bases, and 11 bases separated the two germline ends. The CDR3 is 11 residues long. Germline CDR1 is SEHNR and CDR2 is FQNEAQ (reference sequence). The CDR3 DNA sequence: TGTGCCAGCAGCCGGGACCAAAGGCAGTTCTTC. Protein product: CASSRDQRQFF.